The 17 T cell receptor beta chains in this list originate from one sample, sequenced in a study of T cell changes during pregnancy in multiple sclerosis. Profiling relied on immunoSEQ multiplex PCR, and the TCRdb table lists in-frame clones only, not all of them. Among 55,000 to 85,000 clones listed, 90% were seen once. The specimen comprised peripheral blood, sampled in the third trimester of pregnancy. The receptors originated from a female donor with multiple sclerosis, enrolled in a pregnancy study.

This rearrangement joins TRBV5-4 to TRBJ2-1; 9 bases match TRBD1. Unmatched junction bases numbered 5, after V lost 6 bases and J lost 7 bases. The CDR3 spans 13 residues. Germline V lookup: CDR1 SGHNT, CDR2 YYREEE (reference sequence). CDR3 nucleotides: TGTGCCAGCACCGGGACAGGGCTTAATGAGCAGTTCTTC. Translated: CASTGTGLNEQFF.

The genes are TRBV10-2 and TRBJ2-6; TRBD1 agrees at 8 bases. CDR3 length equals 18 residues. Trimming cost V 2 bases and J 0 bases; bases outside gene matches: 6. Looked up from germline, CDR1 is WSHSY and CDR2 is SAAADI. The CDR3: CASSETGGRASGANVLTF. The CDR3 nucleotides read TGCGCCAGCAGTGAGACAGGGGGAAGGGCCTCTGGGGCCAACGTCCTGACTTTC.

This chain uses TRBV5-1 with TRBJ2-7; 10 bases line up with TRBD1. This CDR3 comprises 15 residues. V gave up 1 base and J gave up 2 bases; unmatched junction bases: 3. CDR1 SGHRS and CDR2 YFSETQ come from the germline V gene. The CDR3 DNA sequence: TGCGCCAGCAGCTTGTACGGACAGGGGGCCTACGAGCAGTACTTC. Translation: CASSLYGQGAYEQYF.

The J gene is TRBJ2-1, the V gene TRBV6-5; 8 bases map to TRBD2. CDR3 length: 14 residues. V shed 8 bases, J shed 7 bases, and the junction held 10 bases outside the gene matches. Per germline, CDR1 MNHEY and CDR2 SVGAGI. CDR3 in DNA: TGTGCCAGCGGAGAGGGACTAGTGAGAAATGAGCAGTTCTTC. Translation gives CASGEGLVRNEQFF.

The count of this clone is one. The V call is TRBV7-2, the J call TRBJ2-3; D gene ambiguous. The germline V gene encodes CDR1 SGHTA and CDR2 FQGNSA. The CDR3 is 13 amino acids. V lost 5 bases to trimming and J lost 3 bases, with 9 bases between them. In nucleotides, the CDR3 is TGTGCCAGCAGCACATCCCCAACAGATACGCAGTATTTT. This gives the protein CASSTSPTDTQYF.

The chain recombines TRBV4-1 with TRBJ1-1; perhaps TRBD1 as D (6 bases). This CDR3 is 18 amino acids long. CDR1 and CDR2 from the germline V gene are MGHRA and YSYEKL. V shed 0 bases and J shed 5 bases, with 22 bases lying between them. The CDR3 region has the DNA TGCGCCAGCAGCCAAGATTCCCCCCGGACAGTAGGGAAAACTGAAGCTTTCTTT. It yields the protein CASSQDSPRTVGKTEAFF.

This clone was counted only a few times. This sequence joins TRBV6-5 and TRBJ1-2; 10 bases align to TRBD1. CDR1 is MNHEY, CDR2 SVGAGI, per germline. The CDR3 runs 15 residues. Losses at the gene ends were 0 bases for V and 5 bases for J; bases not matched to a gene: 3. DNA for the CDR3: TGTGCCAGCAGTTACTCTCCGGGACAGGGGTATGGCTACACCTTC. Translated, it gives CASSYSPGQGYGYTF.

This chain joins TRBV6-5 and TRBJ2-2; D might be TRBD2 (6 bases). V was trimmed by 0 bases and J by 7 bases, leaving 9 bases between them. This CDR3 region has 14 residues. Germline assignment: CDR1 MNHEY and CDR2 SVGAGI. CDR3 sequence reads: CASSYSGGGGELFF. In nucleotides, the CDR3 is TGTGCCAGCAGTTACTCGGGGGGTGGCGGGGAGCTGTTTTTT.

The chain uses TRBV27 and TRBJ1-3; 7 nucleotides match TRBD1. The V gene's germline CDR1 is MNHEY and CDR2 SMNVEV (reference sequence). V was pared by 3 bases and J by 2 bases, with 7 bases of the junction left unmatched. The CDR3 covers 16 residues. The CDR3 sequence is CASSFSVGQAGNTIYF. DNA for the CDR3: TGTGCCAGCAGTTTCTCGGTTGGACAGGCTGGAAACACCATATATTTT.

The CDR3 coding sequence is TGTGCCAGCTCACCACCTCCGGGGGAGACCCAGTACTTC. Its translation: CASSPPPGETQYF. V usage is TRBV18 and J usage is TRBJ2-5; possibly TRBD2 for D (5 bases). In germline, CDR1 is KGHSH, CDR2 LQKENI. Trimming cost V 0 bases and J 5 bases, with 7 bases left between them. The CDR3 consists of 13 residues.

Written as DNA, the CDR3 is TGTGCCTGGAGTGAACAGGGATACACTGAAGCTTTCTTT. Residues: CAWSEQGYTEAFF. The rearrangement joins TRBV30 to TRBJ1-1; D possibly corresponds to TRBD1 (6 bases). The CDR3 consists of 13 residues. V shed 1 base and J shed 3 bases, with 9 bases lying between them. Germline V gene sequence: CDR1 GTSNPN, CDR2 SVGIG (reference sequence). The full variable domain, completed using reference TRBV30 and TRBJ1-1, is SQTIHQWPATLVQPVGSPLSLECTVEGTSNPNLYWYRQAAGRGLQLLFYSVGIGQISSEVPQNLSASRPQDRQFILSSKKLLLSDSGFYLCAWSEQGYTEAFFGQGTRLTVV.

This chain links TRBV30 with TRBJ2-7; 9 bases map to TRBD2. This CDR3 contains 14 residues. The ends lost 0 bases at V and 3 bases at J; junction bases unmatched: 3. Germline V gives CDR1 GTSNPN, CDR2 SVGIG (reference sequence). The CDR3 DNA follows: TGTGCCTGGAGTGTCACTAGCGGGTACTACGAGCAGTACTTC. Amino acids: CAWSVTSGYYEQYF.

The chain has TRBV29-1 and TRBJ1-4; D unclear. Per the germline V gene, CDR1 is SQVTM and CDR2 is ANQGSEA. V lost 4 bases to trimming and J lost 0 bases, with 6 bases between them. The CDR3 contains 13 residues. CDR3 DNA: TGCAGCGTTGCGCGGGCAACTAATGAAAAACTGTTTTTT. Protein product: CSVARATNEKLFF.

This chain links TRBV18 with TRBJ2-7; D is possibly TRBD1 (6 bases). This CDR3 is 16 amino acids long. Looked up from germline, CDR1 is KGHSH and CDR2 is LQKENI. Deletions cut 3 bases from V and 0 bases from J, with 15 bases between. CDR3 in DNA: TGTGCCAGCTCACCTAGGTCTGGGGGCCCCTCCTACGAGCAGTACTTC. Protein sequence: CASSPRSGGPSYEQYF.

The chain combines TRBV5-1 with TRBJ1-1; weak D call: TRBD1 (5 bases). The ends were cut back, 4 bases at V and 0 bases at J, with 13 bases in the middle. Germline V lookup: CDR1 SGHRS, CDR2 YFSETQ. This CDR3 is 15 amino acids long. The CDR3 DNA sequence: TGCGCCAGCAGCAAATTCTCAGGGTTGAACACTGAAGCTTTCTTT. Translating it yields CASSKFSGLNTEAFF.

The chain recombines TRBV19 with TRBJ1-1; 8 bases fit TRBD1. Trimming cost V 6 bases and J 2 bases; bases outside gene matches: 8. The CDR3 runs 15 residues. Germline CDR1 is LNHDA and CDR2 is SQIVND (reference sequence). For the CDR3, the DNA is TGTGCCAGTAGGAGAAATGGACAGGGAAACACTGAAGCTTTCTTT. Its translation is CASRRNGQGNTEAFF.

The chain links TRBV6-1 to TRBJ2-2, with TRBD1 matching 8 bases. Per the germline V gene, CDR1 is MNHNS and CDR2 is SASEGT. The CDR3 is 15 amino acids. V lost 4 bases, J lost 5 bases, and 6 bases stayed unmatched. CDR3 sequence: CASSVGTGRTGELFF. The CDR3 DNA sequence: TGTGCCAGCAGTGTGGGGACAGGACGGACCGGGGAGCTGTTTTTT.